The clone carrying this T cell receptor beta chain was counted ten times or more. TCRdb processed the RT-PCR reads anew with MiXCR; each CDR3 protein has one entry. This sample carries almost 700,000 distinct CDR3 sequences, 11% to 15% of them seen once, and the ten largest clones take about 3.6%. Trimming removed 5 bases from V and 6 bases from J, with 14 bases in between. This CDR3 region has 13 residues. CDR1 and CDR2 from the germline V gene are DFQATT and SNEGSKA (reference sequence). The TCR originated in a female donor in good health, serving as a healthy control. The chain combines TRBV20-1 with TRBJ2-1; tentatively, D is TRBD1 (6 bases). The sample consisted of memory CD4+ T cells from blood. CDR3 nucleotides: TGCAGTGCTCCCCTACAGGGACCCAATGAGCAGTTCTTC. This gives the protein CSAPLQGPNEQFF.